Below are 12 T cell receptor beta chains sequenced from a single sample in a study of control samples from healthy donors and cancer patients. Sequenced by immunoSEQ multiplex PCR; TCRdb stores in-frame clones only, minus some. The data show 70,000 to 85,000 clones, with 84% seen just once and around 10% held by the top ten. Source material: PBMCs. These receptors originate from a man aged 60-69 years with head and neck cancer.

CDR3 sequence: CASSLRRGLAYEQYF. CDR3 sequence (DNA): TGTGCCAGCAGTTTGAGGAGGGGGCTCGCCTACGAGCAGTACTTC. The rearrangement uses TRBV27 and TRBJ2-7; a possible D gene is TRBD1 (7 bases). The CDR3 is 15 amino acids. The germline CDR1 and CDR2 sequences are MNHEY and SMNVEV (reference sequence). Trimming took off 3 bases at V and 2 bases at J, with 14 bases between the two ends.

The CDR3 sequence is CASGFGVRRVRSGANVLTF. CDR3 nucleotide sequence: TGTGCTAGTGGTTTTGGGGTTCGGAGGGTGCGCTCTGGGGCCAACGTCCTGACTTTC. The chain carries TRBV12-5 and TRBJ2-6; weak D call: TRBD2 (6 bases). Germline CDR1 is LGHNT and CDR2 is FRNRAP. The V gene lost 3 bases and the J gene lost 0 bases, with 18 bases spanning the gap. The CDR3 extends over 19 amino acids.

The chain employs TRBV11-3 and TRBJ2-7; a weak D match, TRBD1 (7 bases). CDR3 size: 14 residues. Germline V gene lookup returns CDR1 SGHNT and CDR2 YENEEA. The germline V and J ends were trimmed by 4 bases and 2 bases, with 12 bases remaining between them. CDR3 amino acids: CASSSGGGPYEQYF. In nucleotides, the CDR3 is TGTGCCAGCAGCTCAGGGGGAGGACCCTACGAGCAGTACTTC.

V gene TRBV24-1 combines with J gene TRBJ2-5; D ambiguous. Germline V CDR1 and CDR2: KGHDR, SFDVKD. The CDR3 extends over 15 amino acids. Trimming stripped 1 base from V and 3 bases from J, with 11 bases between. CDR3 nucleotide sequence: TGTGCCACCAGTGATTTAAAGATATCGGAAGAGACCCAGTACTTC. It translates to CATSDLKISEETQYF.

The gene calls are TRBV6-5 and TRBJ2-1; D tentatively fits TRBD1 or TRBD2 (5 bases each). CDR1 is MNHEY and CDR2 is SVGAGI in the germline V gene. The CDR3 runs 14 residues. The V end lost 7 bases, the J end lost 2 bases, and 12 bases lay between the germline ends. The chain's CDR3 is CASTRGLAYNEQFF. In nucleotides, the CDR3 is TGTGCCAGCACACGGGGCCTAGCCTACAATGAGCAGTTCTTC.

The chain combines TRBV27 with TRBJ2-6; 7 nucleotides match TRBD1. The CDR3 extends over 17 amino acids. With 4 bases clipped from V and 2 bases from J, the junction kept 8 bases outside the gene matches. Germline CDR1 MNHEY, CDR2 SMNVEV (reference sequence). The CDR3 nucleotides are TGTGCCAGCAGTTCTCAGACAGGGCGGGCTGGGGCCAACGTCCTGACTTTC. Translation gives CASSSQTGRAGANVLTF.

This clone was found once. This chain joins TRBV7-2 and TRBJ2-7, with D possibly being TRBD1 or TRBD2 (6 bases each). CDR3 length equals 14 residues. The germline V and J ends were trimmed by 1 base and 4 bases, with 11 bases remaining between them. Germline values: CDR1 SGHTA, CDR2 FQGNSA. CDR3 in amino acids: CASSLEGGTYEQYF. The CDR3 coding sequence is TGTGCCAGCAGCTTAGAAGGGGGGACTTACGAGCAGTACTTC.

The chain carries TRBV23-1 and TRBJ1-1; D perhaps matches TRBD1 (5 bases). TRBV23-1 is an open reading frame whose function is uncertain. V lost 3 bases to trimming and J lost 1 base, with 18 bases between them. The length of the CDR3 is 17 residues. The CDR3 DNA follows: TGCGCCAGCAGTCAGCCGACAGATCTGCCCGGGAACACTGAAGCTTTCTTT. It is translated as CASSQPTDLPGNTEAFF.

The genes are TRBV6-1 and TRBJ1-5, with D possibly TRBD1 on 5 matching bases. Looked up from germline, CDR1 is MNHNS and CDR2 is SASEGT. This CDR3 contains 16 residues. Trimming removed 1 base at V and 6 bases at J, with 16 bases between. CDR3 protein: CASSEVVEAGGQPQHF. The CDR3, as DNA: TGTGCCAGCAGTGAAGTTGTGGAGGCCGGGGGTCAGCCCCAGCATTTT.

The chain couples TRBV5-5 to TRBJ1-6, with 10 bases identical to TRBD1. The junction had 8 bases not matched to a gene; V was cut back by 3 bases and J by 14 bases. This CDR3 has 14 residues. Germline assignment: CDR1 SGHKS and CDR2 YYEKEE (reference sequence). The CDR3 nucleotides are TGTGCCAGCAGCTCGGGACAGGGGATAGGTTCCCTCCACTTT. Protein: CASSSGQGIGSLHF.

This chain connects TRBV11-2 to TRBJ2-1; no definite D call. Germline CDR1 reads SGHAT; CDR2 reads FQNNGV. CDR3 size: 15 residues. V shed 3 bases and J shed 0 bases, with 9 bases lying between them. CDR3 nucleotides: TGTGCCAGCAGCTTCAACGGATACTCCTACAATGAGCAGTTCTTC. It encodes CASSFNGYSYNEQFF. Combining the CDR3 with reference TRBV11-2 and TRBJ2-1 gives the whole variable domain EAGVAQSPRYKIIEKRQSVAFWCNPISGHATLYWYQQILGQGPKLLIQFQNNGVVDDSQLPKDRFSAERLKGVDSTLKIQPAKLEDSAVYLCASSFNGYSYNEQFFGPGTRLTVL.

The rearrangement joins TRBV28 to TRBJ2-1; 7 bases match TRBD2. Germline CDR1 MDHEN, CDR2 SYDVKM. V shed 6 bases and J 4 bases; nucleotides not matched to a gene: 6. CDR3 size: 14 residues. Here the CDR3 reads CASRAASGYNEQFF. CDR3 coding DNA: TGTGCCAGCAGAGCGGCTAGCGGATACAATGAGCAGTTCTTC.